This entry concerns a single T cell receptor (beta chain). The antigen remains undetermined. The assay was carried out at the deep level. Profiled with immunoSEQ multiplex PCR; TCRdb holds only in-frame clones, not every one. The repertoire consists of 600,000 to 750,000 clones, with more than 70% occurring once and the leading ten covering about 1.8%. CDR1 and CDR2 from the germline V gene are MNHEY and SMNVEV (reference sequence). J was trimmed by 5 bases and V by 7 bases; bases with no gene match: 18. The CDR3 is made up of 17 amino acids. This sample was taken from a study of shared clonotypes between healthy human individuals. At the level of the study: CD4 naive and memory got three plates each, CD8 naive two, CD8 memory one. General study points: Between a handful of donors, naive CD4 clonotypes were shared at a level of around 5.2%.

The V gene is TRBV27, the J gene TRBJ2-7; 9 nucleotides align to TRBD1. The source of this sequence is a woman in her twenties or thirties in good health. Source material: memory CD4+ T cells sorted from blood. This sample's subset: CD45RA-negative fraction. The CDR3 DNA reads as TGTGCCAGCACTCCGGGAGGCCCGGGACAGGGACCCCACGAGCAGTACTTC. As protein: CASTPGGPGQGPHEQYF.